One sample yielded the 16 T cell receptor beta chains listed below, sequenced in a study of Ad26.COV2.S vaccination and SARS-CoV-2 variants (dated by TCRdb to the early 2020s). Library creation used the immunoSEQ multiplex PCR assay. In its TCRdb copy, this immuneACCESS table keeps in-frame sequences only and misses some clones. Where compared with another copy, unresolved V genes explain less than half of these, and the others have no known cause. The sample records 350,000 to 500,000 clones, 90% of which are singletons. The ten largest make up roughly an eighth of the sample. The treatment or condition label for this specimen denotes: some 20 received Ad26.COV2.S at low or high dose, single or two shots; about five received placebo; per-sample allocation not given. Repertoires of vaccine and placebo recipients were sequenced from samples taken on day 63 after the first injection. The source material was peripheral blood, sampled in a trial of Ad26.COV2.S vaccine versus placebo. These receptors were collected from a person between 18 and 65 years old who received the Ad26.COV2.S COVID-19 vaccine or a placebo.

The CDR3 DNA sequence: TGTGCCAGCTCACCGATCGGACTAGCGGGAGTTAGCACCGGGGAGCTGTTTTTT. Translation gives CASSPIGLAGVSTGELFF. This chain uses TRBV18 with TRBJ2-2; 13 bases are a match to TRBD2. V shed 3 bases and J 4 bases; nucleotides not matched to a gene: 8. Germline CDR1 and CDR2: KGHSH and LQKENI. The CDR3 loop spans 18 amino acids. Full variable domain (missing parts from reference TRBV18 and TRBJ2-2): NAGVMQNPRHLVRRRGQEARLRCSPMKGHSHVYWYRQLPEEGLKFMVYLQKENIIDESGMPKERFSAEFPKEGPSILRIQQVVRGDSAAYFCASSPIGLAGVSTGELFFGEGSRLTVL.

The rearrangement links TRBV19 to TRBJ2-2; a weak D match, TRBD1 (6 bases). Trimming removed 3 bases from V and 6 bases from J, with 14 bases in between. This CDR3 is built from 15 residues. Germline CDR1 is LNHDA and CDR2 is SQIVND (reference sequence). This CDR3 is CASSILQGDAGELFF. DNA of the CDR3: TGTGCCAGTAGTATTTTACAGGGCGACGCCGGGGAGCTGTTTTTT.

The rearrangement joins TRBV9 to TRBJ2-1, with 7 bases that match TRBD1. V trimming: 3 bases; J trimming: 4 bases; junction bases outside the gene matches: 4. Germline V CDR1 and CDR2: SGDLS, YYNGEE. The CDR3 has 14 residues. Here the CDR3 DNA reads TGTGCCAGCAGCGAGGGGGCCCATTACAATGAGCAGTTCTTC. Its translation: CASSEGAHYNEQFF.

The chain combines TRBV7-6 with TRBJ2-7; D not certain. The V and J ends lost 5 bases and 3 bases respectively, with 11 bases between them. CDR3 length equals 13 residues. Germline V gene sequence: CDR1 SGHVS, CDR2 FNYEAQ. The CDR3 spells CASSPGENYEQYF. The CDR3 DNA follows: TGTGCCAGCAGCCCAGGCGAGAACTACGAGCAGTACTTC.

The chain employs TRBV6-6 and TRBJ2-2; D is unclear. CDR1 is MNHNY and CDR2 is SVGAGI in the germline V gene (reference sequence). Trimming removed 6 bases at V and 5 bases at J, with 13 bases between. The CDR3 spans 14 residues. The CDR3 DNA reads TGTGCCAGCAGCCTAGAGTGGGGAACCGGGGAGCTGTTTTTT. This sequence encodes CASSLEWGTGELFF.

The CDR3 coding sequence is TGTGCCAGCAGCTTTTCCTCAATACACGCCTACGAGCAGTACTTC. Translating gives CASSFSSIHAYEQYF. This chain joins TRBV7-2 and TRBJ2-7, with D hard to call. The CDR3 length is 15 residues. V lost 3 bases to trimming and J lost 2 bases, with 14 bases between them. The germline V gene has CDR1 SGHTA and CDR2 FQGNSA.

The rearrangement links TRBV12-3 or TRBV12-4 to TRBJ1-3, with D uncertain. The CDR3 is 12 residues long. Trimming left V 4 bases short and J 10 bases short, with 11 bases between. As DNA, the CDR3 is TGTGCCAGCAGTTGGACCGCTCTTACCATATATTTT. Translated, it gives CASSWTALTIYF.

J is TRBJ1-1 and V is TRBV7-2; D possibly corresponds to TRBD1 (6 bases). Germline loops: CDR1 SGHTA, CDR2 FQGNSA. Trimming removed 6 bases at V and 2 bases at J, with 22 bases between. The CDR3 has 17 amino acids. CDR3 bases: TGTGCCAGCAGAGCCCGATGGGGGGGCGCAGGAAACACTGAAGCTTTCTTT. As protein: CASRARWGGAGNTEAFF.

V gene TRBV10-1 combines with J gene TRBJ2-3; 13 bases are shared with TRBD2. The junction had 14 bases not matched to a gene; V was cut back by 6 bases and J by 2 bases. The CDR3 spans 19 residues. Germline lookup yields CDR1 WNHNN and CDR2 SYGVQD (reference sequence). CDR3 region: CASRELAGGPINNTDTQYF. CDR3 nucleotides: TGCGCCAGCAGGGAACTAGCGGGAGGGCCTATTAATAACACAGATACGCAGTATTTT.

This clone was observed a single time. The V gene is TRBV5-6, the J gene TRBJ2-3, with 9 bases that match TRBD2. The ends lost 4 bases at V and 3 bases at J; junction bases unmatched: 18. Per germline, CDR1 SGHDT and CDR2 YYEEEE. The CDR3 has 19 residues. CDR3 region: CASSTDPGLAATLTDTQYF. The CDR3 coding sequence is TGTGCCAGCAGCACAGATCCGGGACTAGCAGCAACCTTGACAGATACGCAGTATTTT.

The chain carries TRBV7-3 and TRBJ2-7, with D tentatively TRBD1 (6 bases). Trimming left V 2 bases short and J 1 base short, with 12 bases between. CDR3 length: 15 amino acids. Germline V gene lookup returns CDR1 SGHTA and CDR2 FQGTGA. In nucleotides, the CDR3 is TGTGCCAGCAGCTTATCCGGACAGACATCCTACGAGCAGTACTTC. Protein product: CASSLSGQTSYEQYF. Full variable domain (remainder filled in from reference TRBV7-3 and TRBJ2-7): GAGVSQTPSNKVTEKGKYVELRCDPISGHTALYWYRQSLGQGPEFLIYFQGTGAADDSGLPNDRFFAVRPEGSVSTLKIQRTERGDSAVYLCASSLSGQTSYEQYFGPGTRLTVT.

CDR3 sequence reads: CSVEGGTTQYF. CDR3 nucleotides: TGCAGCGTTGAAGGGGGGACTACCCAGTACTTC. This chain connects TRBV29-1 to TRBJ2-5; D possibly corresponds to TRBD2 (6 bases). Deletions cut 1 base from V and 8 bases from J, with 8 bases between. Germline V CDR1 and CDR2: SQVTM, ANQGSEA. This CDR3 has 11 residues.

V usage is TRBV19 and J usage is TRBJ1-5; 8 bases match TRBD1. Germline V lookup: CDR1 LNHDA, CDR2 SQIVND (reference sequence). The junction had 6 bases not matched to a gene; V was cut back by 5 bases and J by 0 bases. The CDR3 is made up of 16 amino acids. In DNA form, the CDR3 reads TGTGCCAGTAGTCCGACAGGGGCATCTAGCAATCAGCCCCAGCATTTT. Translation: CASSPTGASSNQPQHF. Drawing the rest from reference TRBV19 and TRBJ1-5, the complete variable domain is DGGITQSPKYLFRKEGQNVTLSCEQNLNHDAMYWYRQDPGQGLRLIYYSQIVNDFQKGDIAEGYSVSREKKESFPLTVTSAQKNPTAFYLCASSPTGASSNQPQHFGDGTRLSIL.

The genes are TRBV11-2 and TRBJ2-1, with D possibly TRBD2 on 6 matching bases. Trimming removed 8 bases from V and 8 bases from J, with 13 bases in between. This CDR3 spans 12 amino acids. CDR1 is SGHAT and CDR2 is FQNNGV in the germline V gene. CDR3 protein: CASRGGVDEQFF. The CDR3 DNA sequence: TGTGCCAGCCGGGGAGGCGTCGATGAGCAGTTCTTC.

Only one count was recorded for this clone. For the CDR3, the DNA is TGCGCCAGCAGCTTCCCAGAGAACACTGAAGCTTTCTTT. Translation: CASSFPENTEAFF. The chain couples TRBV5-1 to TRBJ1-1; D is unresolved. The CDR3 consists of 13 residues. Deletions cut 2 bases from V and 1 base from J, with 6 bases between. CDR1 is SGHRS, CDR2 YFSETQ, per germline.

The chain combines TRBV19 with TRBJ1-2, with D unresolved. With 6 bases removed from V and 4 bases from J, the gap between germline ends came to 12 bases. Germline values: CDR1 LNHDA, CDR2 SQIVND (reference sequence). The CDR3 covers 13 residues. The CDR3 DNA sequence: TGTGCCAGTAGCCGAGGACGGCCCTATGGCTACACCTTC. Its protein product is CASSRGRPYGYTF. The whole variable domain, filled in from reference TRBV19 and TRBJ1-2, reads DGGITQSPKYLFRKEGQNVTLSCEQNLNHDAMYWYRQDPGQGLRLIYYSQIVNDFQKGDIAEGYSVSREKKESFPLTVTSAQKNPTAFYLCASSRGRPYGYTFGSGTRLTVV.